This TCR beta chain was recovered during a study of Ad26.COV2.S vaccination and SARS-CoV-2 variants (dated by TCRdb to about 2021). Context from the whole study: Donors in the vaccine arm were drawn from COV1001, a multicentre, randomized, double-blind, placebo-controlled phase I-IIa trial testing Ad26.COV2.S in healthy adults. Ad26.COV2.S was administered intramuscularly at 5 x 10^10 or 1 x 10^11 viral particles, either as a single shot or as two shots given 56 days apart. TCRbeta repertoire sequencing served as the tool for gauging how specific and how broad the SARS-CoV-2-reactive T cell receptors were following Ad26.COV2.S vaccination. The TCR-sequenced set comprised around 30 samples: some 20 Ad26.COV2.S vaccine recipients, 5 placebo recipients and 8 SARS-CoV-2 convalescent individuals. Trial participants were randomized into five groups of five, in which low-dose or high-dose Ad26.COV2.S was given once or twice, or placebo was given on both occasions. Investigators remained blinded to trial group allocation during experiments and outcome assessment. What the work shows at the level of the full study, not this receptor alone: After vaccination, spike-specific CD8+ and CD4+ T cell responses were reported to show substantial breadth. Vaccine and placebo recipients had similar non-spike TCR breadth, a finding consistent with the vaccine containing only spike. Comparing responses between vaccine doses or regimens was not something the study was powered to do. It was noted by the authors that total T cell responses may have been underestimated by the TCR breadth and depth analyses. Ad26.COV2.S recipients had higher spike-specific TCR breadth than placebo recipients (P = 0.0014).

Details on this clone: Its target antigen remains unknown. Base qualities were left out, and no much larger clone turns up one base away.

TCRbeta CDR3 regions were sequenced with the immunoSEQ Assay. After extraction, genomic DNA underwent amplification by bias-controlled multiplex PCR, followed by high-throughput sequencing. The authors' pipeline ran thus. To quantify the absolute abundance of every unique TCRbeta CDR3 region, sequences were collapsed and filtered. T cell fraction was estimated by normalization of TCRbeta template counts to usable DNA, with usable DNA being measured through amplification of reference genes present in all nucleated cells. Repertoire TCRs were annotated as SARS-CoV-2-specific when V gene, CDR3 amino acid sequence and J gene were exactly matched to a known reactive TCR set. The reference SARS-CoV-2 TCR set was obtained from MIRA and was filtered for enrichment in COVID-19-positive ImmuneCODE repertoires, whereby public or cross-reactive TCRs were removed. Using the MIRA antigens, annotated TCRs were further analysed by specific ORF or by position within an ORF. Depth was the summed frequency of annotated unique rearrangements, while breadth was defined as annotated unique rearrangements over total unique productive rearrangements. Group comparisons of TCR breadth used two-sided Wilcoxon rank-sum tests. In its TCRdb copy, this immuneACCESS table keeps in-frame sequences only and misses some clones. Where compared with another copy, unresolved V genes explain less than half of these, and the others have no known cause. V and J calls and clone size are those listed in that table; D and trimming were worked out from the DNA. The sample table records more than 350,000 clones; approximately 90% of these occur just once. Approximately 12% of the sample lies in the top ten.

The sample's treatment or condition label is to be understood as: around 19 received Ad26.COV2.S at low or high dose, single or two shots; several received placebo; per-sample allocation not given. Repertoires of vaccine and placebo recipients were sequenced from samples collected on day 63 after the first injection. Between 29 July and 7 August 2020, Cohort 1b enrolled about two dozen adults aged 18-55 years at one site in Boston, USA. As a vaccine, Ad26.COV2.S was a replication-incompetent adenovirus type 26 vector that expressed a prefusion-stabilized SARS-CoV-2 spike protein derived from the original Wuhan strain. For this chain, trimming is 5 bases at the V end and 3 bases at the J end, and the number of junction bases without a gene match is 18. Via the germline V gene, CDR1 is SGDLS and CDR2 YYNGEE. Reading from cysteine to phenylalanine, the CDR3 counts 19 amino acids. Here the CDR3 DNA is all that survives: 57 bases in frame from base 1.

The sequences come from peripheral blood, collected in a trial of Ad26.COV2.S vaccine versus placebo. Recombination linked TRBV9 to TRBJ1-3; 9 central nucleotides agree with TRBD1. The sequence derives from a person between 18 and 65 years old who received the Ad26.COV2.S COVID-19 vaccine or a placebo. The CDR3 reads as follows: CASRALYRGPPGGGNTIYF. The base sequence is TGTGCCAGCAGAGCCCTATACAGGGGGCCGCCAGGAGGTGGAAACACCATATATTTT.